Listed here are 2 T cell receptor beta chains from one sample, sequenced in a study of blood T cell repertoires in COVID-19. Here immunoSEQ multiplex PCR was the method, and the copy in TCRdb shows in-frame clones only, minus some. The sample yields roughly 300,000 clones, roughly 90% seen once. The source material was peripheral blood. These receptors originate from a man aged 18 to 29 who had recovered from COVID-19.

The V gene is TRBV3-1 (or the pseudogene TRBV3-2), the J gene TRBJ2-3, with 10 bases fitting TRBD2. Germline loops: CDR1 LGHDT, CDR2 YNNKEL (reference sequence). The CDR3 has 16 residues. After removal of 3 bases from V and 2 bases from J, the junction contained 5 bases not matched to a gene. The CDR3: CASSHGLAAFTDTQYF. DNA of the CDR3: TGTGCCAGCAGCCACGGACTAGCGGCTTTCACAGATACGCAGTATTTT.

This CDR3 is CAISPRQPANTGELFF. The CDR3 nucleotides are TGTGCCATCAGTCCCAGACAGCCCGCGAACACCGGGGAGCTGTTTTTT. V and J are TRBV10-3 and TRBJ2-2; D may be TRBD1 (5 bases). Deletions cut 5 bases from V and 0 bases from J, with 13 bases between. CDR3 length equals 16 residues. Germline V lookup: CDR1 ENHRY, CDR2 SYGVKD.